The text below deals with one T cell receptor beta chain. A TCRbeta library incorporating unique molecular identifiers was prepared. TCRdb re-analysed the PCR reads in MiXCR, keeping a single row per CDR3 protein. The sample contains 700,000 to 850,000 distinct CDR3 sequences, around 17% of which appear only once. This specimen belongs to a study of T-cell reconstitution after alpha-beta-depleted transplantation in children. Germline-derived CDR1 and CDR2 are MGHDK and SYGVNS. The CDR3 is 15 amino acids. The ends lost 8 bases at V and 4 bases at J; junction bases unmatched: 12. The starting material was PBMCs, mostly from graft donor cells, obtained 360 days after TCRalphabeta/CD19-depleted stem cell transplant. The gene calls are TRBV25-1 and TRBJ2-7; TRBD1 aligns across 9 bases. The clonotype originates from a male patient aged 10 to 17 who had a stem cell transplant for acute lymphoblastic leukemia, so the T cells may come from the graft donor. CDR3 nucleotides: TGTGCCAGCGCCGACACCGGGACAGGGCAATACGAGCAGTACTTC. This codes for CASADTGTGQYEQYF.